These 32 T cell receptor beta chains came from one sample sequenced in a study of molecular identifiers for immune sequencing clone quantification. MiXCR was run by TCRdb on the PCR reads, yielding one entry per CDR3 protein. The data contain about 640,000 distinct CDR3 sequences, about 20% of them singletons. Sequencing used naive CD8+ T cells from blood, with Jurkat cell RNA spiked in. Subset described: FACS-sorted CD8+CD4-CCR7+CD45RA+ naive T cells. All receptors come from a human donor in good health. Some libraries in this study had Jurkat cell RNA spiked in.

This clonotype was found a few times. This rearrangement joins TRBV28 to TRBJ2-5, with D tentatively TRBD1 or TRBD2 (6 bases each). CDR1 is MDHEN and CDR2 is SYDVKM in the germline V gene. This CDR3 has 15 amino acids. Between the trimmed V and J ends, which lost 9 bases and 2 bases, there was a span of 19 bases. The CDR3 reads CARSDPGGPQETQYF. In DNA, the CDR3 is TGTGCCAGGTCAGACCCCGGGGGCCCTCAAGAGACCCAGTACTTC. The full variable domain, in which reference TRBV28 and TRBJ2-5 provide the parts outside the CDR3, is DVKVTQSSRYLVKRTGEKVFLECVQDMDHENMFWYRQDPGLGLRLIYFSYDVKMKEKGDIPEGYSVSREKKERFSLILESASTNQTSMYLCARSDPGGPQETQYFGPGTRLLVL.

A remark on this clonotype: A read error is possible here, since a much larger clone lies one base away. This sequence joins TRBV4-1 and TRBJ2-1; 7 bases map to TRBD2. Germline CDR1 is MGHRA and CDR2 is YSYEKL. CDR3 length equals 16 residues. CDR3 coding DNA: TGCGCCAGCAGCCCAGGTCCAAGCGGGAACTACAATGGGCAGTTCTTC. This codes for CASSPGPSGNYNGQFF.

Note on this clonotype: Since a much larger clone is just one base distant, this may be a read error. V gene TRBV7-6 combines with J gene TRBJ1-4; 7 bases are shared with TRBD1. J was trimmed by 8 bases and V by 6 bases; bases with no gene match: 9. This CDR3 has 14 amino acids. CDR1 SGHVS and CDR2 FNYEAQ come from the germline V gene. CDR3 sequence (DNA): TGTGCCAGCAGTCAAGCCGGGACAGTGGAAAAACTGTTTTTT. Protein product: CASSQAGTVEKLFF.

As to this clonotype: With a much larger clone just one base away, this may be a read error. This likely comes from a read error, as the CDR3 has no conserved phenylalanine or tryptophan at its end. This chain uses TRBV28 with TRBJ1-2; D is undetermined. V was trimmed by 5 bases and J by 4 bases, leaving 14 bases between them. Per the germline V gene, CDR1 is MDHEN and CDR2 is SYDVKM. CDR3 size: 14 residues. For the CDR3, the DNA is TGTGCCAGCAGTGGATCCCCGAGAGCCTATGGCTACACCCTC. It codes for CASSGSPRAYGYTL.

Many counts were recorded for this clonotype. The CDR3 is CASGLPRPRSWYGYTF. CDR3 nucleotide sequence: TGTGCTAGTGGTTTGCCCCGACCCCGAAGTTGGTATGGCTACACCTTC. V gene TRBV12-5 combines with J gene TRBJ1-2; D unresolved. Germline lookup yields CDR1 LGHNT and CDR2 FRNRAP. The CDR3 consists of 16 residues. The ends were cut back, 2 bases at V and 5 bases at J, with 18 bases in the middle.

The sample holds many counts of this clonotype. CDR3 DNA: TGCGCCAGCAGCCAAGATACGTTAGGGAGCGGGGGAGAGACCCAGTACTTC. Translating gives CASSQDTLGSGGETQYF. The rearrangement joins TRBV4-3 to TRBJ2-5; 8 bases align to TRBD2. From germline, CDR1 is LGHNA and CDR2 YSLEER. Germline trimming cut 0 bases from V and 4 bases from J; bases unmatched to any gene: 10. The CDR3 loop spans 17 amino acids.

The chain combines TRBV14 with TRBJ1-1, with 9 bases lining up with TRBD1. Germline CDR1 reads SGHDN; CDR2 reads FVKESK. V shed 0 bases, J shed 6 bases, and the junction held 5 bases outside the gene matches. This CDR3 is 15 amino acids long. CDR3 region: CASSQEYRGHPEAFF. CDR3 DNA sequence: TGTGCCAGCAGCCAAGAGTACAGGGGGCACCCTGAAGCTTTCTTT.

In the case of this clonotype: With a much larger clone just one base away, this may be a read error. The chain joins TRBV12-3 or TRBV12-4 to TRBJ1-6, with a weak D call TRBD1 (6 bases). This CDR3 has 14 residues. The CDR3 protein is CASSLRQGSTPPHF. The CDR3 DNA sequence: TGTGCCAGCAGCCTGAGGCAGGGGAGCACACCCCCCCACTTT.

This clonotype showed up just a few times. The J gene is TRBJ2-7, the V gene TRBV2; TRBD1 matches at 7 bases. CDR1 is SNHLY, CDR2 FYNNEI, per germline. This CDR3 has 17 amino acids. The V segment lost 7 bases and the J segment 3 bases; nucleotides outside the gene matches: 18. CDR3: CASTQALEDRRLYEQYF. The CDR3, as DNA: TGTGCCAGCACTCAAGCGCTCGAGGACAGGAGACTCTACGAGCAGTACTTC.

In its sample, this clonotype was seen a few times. The CDR3 DNA sequence: TGTGCCAGCAGTGAAGGACTAGCGGATGCACGTTACAATGAGCAGTTCTTC. It codes for CASSEGLADARYNEQFF. This chain connects TRBV25-1 to TRBJ2-1; 10 nucleotides agree with TRBD2. Germline trimming cut 2 bases from V and 4 bases from J; bases unmatched to any gene: 8. The CDR3 covers 17 residues. Germline values: CDR1 MGHDK, CDR2 SYGVNS.

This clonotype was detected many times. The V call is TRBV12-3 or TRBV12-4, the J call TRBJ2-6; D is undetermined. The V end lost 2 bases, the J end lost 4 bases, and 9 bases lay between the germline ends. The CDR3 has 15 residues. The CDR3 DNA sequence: TGTGCCAGCAGTTTATCCGGGTACGGGGCCAACGTCCTGACTTTC. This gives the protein CASSLSGYGANVLTF.

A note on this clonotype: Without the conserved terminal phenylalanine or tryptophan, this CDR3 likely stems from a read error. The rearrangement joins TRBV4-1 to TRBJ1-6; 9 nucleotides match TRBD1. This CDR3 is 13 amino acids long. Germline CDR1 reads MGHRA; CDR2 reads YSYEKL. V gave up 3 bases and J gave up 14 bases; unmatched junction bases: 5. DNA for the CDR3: TGCGCCAGCAGCCAGGGACAGGGCTCGGCCCTCCACCTT. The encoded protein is CASSQGQGSALHL.

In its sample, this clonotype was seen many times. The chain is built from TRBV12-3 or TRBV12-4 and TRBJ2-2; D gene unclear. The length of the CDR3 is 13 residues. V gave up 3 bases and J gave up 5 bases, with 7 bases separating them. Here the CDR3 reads CASSFPGTGELFF. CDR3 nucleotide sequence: TGTGCCAGCAGTTTCCCAGGTACCGGGGAGCTGTTTTTT.

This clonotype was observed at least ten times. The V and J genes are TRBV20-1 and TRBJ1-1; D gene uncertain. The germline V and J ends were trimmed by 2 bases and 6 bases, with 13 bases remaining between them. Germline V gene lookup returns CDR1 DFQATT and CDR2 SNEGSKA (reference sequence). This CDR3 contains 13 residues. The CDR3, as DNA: TGCAGTGCTAGAAAAGCGGACGTCGCTGAAGCTTTCTTT. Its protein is CSARKADVAEAFF.

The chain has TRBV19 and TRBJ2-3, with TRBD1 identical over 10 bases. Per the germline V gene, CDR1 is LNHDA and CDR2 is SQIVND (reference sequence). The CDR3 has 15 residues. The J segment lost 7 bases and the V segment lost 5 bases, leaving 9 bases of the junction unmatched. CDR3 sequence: CASSQGQGLVNTQYF. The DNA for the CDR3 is TGTGCCAGTAGTCAGGGACAGGGGCTCGTGAATACGCAGTATTTT.

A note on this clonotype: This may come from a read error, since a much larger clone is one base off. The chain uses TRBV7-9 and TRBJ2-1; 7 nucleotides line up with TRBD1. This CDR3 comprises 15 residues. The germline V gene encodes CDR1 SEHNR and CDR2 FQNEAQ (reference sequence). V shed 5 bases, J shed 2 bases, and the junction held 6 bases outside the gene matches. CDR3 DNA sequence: TGTGCCAGCAGCGGGGGACAGAGTACCTACAATGAGCAGTTCTTC. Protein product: CASSGGQSTYNEQFF.

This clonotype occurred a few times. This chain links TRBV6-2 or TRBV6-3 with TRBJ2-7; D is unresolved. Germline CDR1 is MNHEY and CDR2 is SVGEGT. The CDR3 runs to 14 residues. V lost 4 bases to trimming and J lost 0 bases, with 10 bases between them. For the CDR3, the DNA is TGTGCCAGCAGTTGGCTAGTGATCTCCTACGAGCAGTACTTC. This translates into CASSWLVISYEQYF.

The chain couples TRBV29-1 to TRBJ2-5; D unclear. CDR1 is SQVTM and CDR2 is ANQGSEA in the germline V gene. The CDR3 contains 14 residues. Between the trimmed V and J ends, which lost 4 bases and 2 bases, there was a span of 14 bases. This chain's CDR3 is CSVVGLRPQETQYF. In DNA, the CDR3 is TGCAGCGTTGTCGGCCTCCGCCCTCAAGAGACCCAGTACTTC.

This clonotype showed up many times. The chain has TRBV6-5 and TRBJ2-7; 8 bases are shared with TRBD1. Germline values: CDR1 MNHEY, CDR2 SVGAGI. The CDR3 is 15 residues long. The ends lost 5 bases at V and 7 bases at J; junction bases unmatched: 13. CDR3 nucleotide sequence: TGTGCCAGCAGTCGTTCGGACAGGGCCCTTGAGGAGCAGTACTTC. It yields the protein CASSRSDRALEEQYF.

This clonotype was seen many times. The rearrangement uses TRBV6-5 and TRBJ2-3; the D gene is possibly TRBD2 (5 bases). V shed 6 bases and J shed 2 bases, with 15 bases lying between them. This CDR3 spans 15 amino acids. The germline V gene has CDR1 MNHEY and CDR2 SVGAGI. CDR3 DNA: TGTGCCAGCAGCACGCATGGAGGTATCACAGATACGCAGTATTTT. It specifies CASSTHGGITDTQYF.

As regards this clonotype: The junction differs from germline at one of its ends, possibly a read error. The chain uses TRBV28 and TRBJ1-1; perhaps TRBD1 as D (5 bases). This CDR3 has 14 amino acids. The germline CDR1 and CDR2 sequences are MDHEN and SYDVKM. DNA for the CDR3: TGTGCCGGCAGTTATCGGGGCCCGAACACTGAAGCTTTCTTT. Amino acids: CAGSYRGPNTEAFF.

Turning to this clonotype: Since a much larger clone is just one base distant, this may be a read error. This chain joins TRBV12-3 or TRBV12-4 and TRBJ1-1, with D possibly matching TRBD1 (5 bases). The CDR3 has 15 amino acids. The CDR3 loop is CTSSLSRGMNTEAFF. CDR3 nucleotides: TGTACCAGCAGTTTGTCGAGGGGAATGAACACTGAAGCTTTCTTT.

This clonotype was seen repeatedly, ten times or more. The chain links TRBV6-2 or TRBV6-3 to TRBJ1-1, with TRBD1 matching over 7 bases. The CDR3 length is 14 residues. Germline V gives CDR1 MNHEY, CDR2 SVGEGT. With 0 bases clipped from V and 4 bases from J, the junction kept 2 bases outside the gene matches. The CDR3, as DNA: TGTGCCAGCAGTTACTCCGACAGGGCCACTGAAGCTTTCTTT. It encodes CASSYSDRATEAFF.

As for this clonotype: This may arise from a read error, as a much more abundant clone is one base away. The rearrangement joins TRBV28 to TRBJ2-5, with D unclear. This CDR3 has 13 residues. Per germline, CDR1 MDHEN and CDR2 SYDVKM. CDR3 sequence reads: CAGSLLPGETQYF. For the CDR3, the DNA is TGTGCCGGCAGTTTATTACCCGGAGAGACCCAGTACTTC.

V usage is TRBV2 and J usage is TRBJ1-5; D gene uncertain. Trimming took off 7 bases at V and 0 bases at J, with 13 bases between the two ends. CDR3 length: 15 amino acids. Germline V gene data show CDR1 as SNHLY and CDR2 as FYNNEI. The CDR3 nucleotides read TGTGCCAGCACGGGTTTCGGCAATAGCAATCAGCCCCAGCATTTT. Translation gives CASTGFGNSNQPQHF. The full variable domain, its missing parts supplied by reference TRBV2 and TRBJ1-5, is EPEVTQTPSHQVTQMGQEVILRCVPISNHLYFYWYRQILGQKVEFLVSFYNNEISEKSEIFDDQFSVERPDGSNFTLKIRSTKLEDSAMYFCASTGFGNSNQPQHFGDGTRLSIL.

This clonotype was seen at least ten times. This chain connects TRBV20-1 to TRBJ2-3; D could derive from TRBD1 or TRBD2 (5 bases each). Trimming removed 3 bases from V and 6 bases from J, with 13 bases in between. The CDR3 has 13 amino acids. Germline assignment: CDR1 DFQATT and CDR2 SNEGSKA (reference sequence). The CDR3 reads CSARLDGTDTQYF. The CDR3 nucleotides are TGCAGTGCTAGGCTGGACGGGACGGATACGCAGTATTTT.

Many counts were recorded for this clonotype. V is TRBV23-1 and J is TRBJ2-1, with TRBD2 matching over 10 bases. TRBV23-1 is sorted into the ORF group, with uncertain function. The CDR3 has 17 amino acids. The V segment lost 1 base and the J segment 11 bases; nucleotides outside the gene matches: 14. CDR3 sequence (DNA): TGCGCCAGCAGTCAATATCCTACGACTAGCGGGCCCTCCCAGCAGTTCTTC. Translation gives CASSQYPTTSGPSQQFF.

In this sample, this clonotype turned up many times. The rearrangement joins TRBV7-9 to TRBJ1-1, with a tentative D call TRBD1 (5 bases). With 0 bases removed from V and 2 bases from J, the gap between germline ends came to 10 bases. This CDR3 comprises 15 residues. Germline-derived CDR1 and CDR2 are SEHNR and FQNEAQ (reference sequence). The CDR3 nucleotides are TGTGCCAGCAGCTTAGCGATCGGGGGAAACACTGAAGCTTTCTTT. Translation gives CASSLAIGGNTEAFF.

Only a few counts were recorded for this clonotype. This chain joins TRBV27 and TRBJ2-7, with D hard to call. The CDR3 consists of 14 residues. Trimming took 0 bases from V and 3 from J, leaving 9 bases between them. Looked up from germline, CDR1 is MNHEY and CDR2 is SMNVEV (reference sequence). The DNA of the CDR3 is TGTGCCAGCAGTTTATCGCCAGAAGACTACGAGCAGTACTTC. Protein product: CASSLSPEDYEQYF.

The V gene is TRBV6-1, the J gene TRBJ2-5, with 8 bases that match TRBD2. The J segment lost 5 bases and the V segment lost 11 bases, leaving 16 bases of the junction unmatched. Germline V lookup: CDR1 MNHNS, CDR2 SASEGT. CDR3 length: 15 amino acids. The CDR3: CACTSFRLAMETQYF. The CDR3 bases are TGTGCCTGCACTTCATTTAGACTAGCGATGGAGACCCAGTACTTC.

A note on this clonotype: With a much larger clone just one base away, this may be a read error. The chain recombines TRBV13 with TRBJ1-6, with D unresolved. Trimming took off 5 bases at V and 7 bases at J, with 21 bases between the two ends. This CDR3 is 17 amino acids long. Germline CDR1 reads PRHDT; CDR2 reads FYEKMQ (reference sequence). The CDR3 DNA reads TGTGCCAGCAGCAGCGCGGATACAAGGGTTAGGAATTCACCCCTCCACTTT. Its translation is CASSSADTRVRNSPLHF.

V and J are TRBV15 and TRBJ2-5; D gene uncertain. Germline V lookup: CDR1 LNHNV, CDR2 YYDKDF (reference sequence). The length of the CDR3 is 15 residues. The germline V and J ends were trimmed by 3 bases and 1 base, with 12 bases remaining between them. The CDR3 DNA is TGTGCCACCAGCAGCTCGGTTGTGGGCCAAGAGACCCAGTACTTC. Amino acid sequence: CATSSSVVGQETQYF. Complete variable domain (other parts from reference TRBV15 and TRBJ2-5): DAMVIQNPRYQVTQFGKPVTLSCSQTLNHNVMYWYQQKSSQAPKLLFHYYDKDFNNEADTPDNFQSRRPNTSFCFLDIRSPGLGDTAMYLCATSSSVVGQETQYFGPGTRLLVL.